This T cell receptor beta chain was sequenced during a study of cytomegalovirus exposure and HLA in healthy donors. In the case of this clone: Antigen specificity is unknown.

In germline, CDR1 is LGHNA, CDR2 YSLEER. Trimming took 0 bases from V and 1 from J, leaving 6 bases between them. The CDR3 totals 14 residues. PCR amplification relied on 60 Vbeta primers (plus 13 Jbeta primers). Here immunoSEQ multiplex PCR was the method, and the copy in TCRdb shows in-frame clones only, minus some. The table lists approximately 150,000 clones, roughly 70% of them singletons. Study-wide results and limits: Roughly uniform sequencing depth across donors was assumed, possibly incorrectly.

Sequencing input: PBMCs. The receptor comes from a woman younger than 30 in good health and CMV-seropositive. This sequence joins TRBV4-3 and TRBJ1-1; D is unresolved. This CDR3 is CASSQDPWNTEAFF. The CDR3 nucleotides are TGCGCCAGCAGCCAAGATCCTTGGAACACTGAAGCTTTCTTT.